The source of this TCR beta chain is a study of blood T cell repertoires in COVID-19. Measured with immunoSEQ multiplex PCR; TCRdb has only the in-frame clones, and not every one. This table has about 140,000 clones, around nine tenths appearing once. The length of the CDR3 is 14 residues. Between the trimmed V and J ends, which lost 3 bases and 6 bases, there was a span of 12 bases. The germline gives CDR1 LNHDA, CDR2 SQIVND (reference sequence). The TCR sequence derives from a woman in her sixties with acute or convalescent COVID-19. This chain connects TRBV19 to TRBJ1-5, with D unresolved. Sequencing was done on a sample of peripheral blood. CDR3 region: CASSIKETGQPQHF. For the CDR3, the DNA is TGTGCCAGTAGTATCAAGGAAACGGGTCAGCCCCAGCATTTT.